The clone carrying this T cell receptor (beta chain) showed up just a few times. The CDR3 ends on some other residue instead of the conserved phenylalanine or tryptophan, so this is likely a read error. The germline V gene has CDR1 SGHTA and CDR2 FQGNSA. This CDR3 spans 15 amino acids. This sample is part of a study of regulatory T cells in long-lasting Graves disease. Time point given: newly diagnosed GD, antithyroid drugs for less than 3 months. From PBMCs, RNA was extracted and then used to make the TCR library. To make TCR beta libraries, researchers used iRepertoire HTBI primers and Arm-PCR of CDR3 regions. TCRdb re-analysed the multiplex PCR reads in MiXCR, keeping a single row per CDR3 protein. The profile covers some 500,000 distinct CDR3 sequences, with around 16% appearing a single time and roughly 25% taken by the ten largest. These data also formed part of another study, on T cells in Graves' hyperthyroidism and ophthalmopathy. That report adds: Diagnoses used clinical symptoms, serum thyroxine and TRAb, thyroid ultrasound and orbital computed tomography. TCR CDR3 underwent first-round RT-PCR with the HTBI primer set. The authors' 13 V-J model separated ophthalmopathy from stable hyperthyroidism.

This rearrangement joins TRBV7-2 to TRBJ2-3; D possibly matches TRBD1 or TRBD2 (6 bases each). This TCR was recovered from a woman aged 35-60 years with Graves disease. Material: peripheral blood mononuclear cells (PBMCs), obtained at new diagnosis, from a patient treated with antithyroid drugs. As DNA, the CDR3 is TGTGTCGAGGTGGGGGGCCCCACGGGGACAGATACGCAGTATTCT. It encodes CVEVGGPTGTDTQYS.